The sequence of this T cell receptor beta chain was determined in a study of blood T cell repertoires in COVID-19. Across the whole study: The cDNA or gDNA used as material had been derived from T cells, B-cell-depleted T cells, or PBMCs.

In the authors' methods: Amplification with reference gene primers provided the estimates of nucleated cell counts. Repertoires were generated with immunoSEQ multiplex PCR, while TCRdb's copy carries only in-frame clones and drops some. That table is the source of V, J and clone size, and D and trimming were worked out from the DNA. The sample lists about 210,000 clones, over 75% seen once, with around 4.8% in the top ten. The germline CDR1 and CDR2 sequences are LNHDA and SQIVND (reference sequence). Losses at the gene ends were 5 bases for V and 8 bases for J; bases not matched to a gene: 17. CDR3 size: 17 residues.

V usage is TRBV19 and J usage is TRBJ2-4; 8 bases line up with TRBD1. The sequencing input was peripheral blood. The receptor's source is a woman aged 40 to 50 with acute or convalescent COVID-19. Written as DNA, the CDR3 is TGTGCCAGTAGTCCCGACAGGGGCCCGGTCGGGGTGGACATTCAGTACTTC. Translated: CASSPDRGPVGVDIQYF.